This T cell receptor (beta chain) was sequenced for a study of blood T cell repertoires in COVID-19 (dated by TCRdb to about 2020). With regard to the full study: Collaborator samples came from the United States, Italy and Spain and covered acute and convalescent phases of COVID-19. Sample metadata almost always included a de-identified subject ID, COVID-19 status, age in years and sex. A freely available public database, intended as a resource for researchers studying the immune response to SARS-CoV-2, is where the repertoires were released. Subjects who had been exposed to COVID-19, were actively infected with it, or had recovered from it provided the deeply sampled blood TCRbeta repertoires that made up the dataset. HLA class I and class II types, where available, came from metadata supplied by the sample provider rather than from assay-based typing. The material from the prospective study consisted of cDNA or gDNA derived from T cells, B-cell-depleted T cells, or PBMCs. Samples came from the ongoing ImmuneRACE study (first 160 participants) plus 1,254 subjects from 6 global collaborators. Overall study results and their limits: How much clinical and demographic metadata was included differed by source and by participant, and the metadata was provided uncurated.

As for this clone: Its antigen target is currently unknown. Base-call qualities are not available, and no considerably larger clone is one nucleotide away.

TCRbeta CDR3 regions were amplified from genomic DNA by means of the immunoSEQ Assay, a bias-controlled multiplex PCR. Per the original workflow: The number of nucleated cells in each sample was estimated from the amplification of reference gene primers within the assay. To quantify the absolute abundance of each unique TCRbeta CDR3 rearrangement, sequence reads were collapsed and filtered. For each sample, productive Simpson clonality was calculated by taking the square root of Simpson's diversity index across productive rearrangements. What TCRdb holds here is the immuneACCESS table cut down to in-frame rearrangements. Part of the clones is not present; checked against another copy, under half of the missing clones reflect an unresolved V gene, and the others are unexplained. For V, J and clone size, that table is used; D and trimming come from the DNA. This sample lists just over 60,000 clones; roughly three quarters were detected once. Together, the top ten hold roughly 22% of the sample.

Each collaborating institution followed its own protocols to collect whole blood in K2EDTA tubes. For TCRbeta analysis, collaborators shipped samples in one of three forms: frozen whole blood, isolated PBMCs, or DNA extracted from either of those sample types. The receptor was derived from a woman older than 75 with active or convalescent COVID-19. Specimen: peripheral blood.

Here the CDR3 is given as CASSPPGFLNYGYTF. The sequenced DNA is TGTGCCAGCAGCCCGCCCGGGTTCCTTAACTATGGCTACACCTTC. The rearrangement combines TRBV3-1 (or the pseudogene TRBV3-2) with TRBJ1-2, with no confident D gene call. Reading the germline V gene (reference sequence) gives CDR1 LGHDT and CDR2 YNNKEL. The junction shows trimming of 4 bases on V and 1 base on J, plus 13 bases between the germline ends. The cysteine opens and the phenylalanine closes a CDR3 of 15 amino acids. The DNA shown is the 45-base CDR3, in frame from base 1.